The 16 T cell receptor beta chains below all came from one sample that was sequenced in a study of T cell repertoires in cytomegalovirus infection. TCRdb reprocessed the reads with MiXCR, giving one entry per CDR3 protein. Of some 680,000 distinct CDR3 sequences listed, less than 40% are singletons. The sample taken for sequencing was PBMCs. These receptors were obtained from a human donor in good health (CMV status not recorded). Some clones in this sample may be carry-over from other donors' samples.

This chain's CDR3 is CASRLSLGGANYNEQFF. The CDR3, as DNA: TGTGCCAGCAGACTCTCGTTGGGGGGGGCGAATTACAATGAGCAGTTCTTC. The gene calls are TRBV6-2 or TRBV6-3 and TRBJ2-1, with a possible D match to TRBD2 (7 bases). Germline V gene lookup returns CDR1 MNHEY and CDR2 SVGEGT. The V and J ends lost 6 bases and 4 bases respectively, with 22 bases between them. CDR3 length: 17 amino acids.

V and J are TRBV10-3 and TRBJ2-2; D not resolved. Germline lookup yields CDR1 ENHRY and CDR2 SYGVKD. V shed 4 bases and J shed 0 bases, with 9 bases lying between them. The CDR3 is made up of 15 amino acids. In nucleotides, the CDR3 is TGTGCCATCAGTGGACGGCAAACGAACACCGGGGAGCTGTTTTTT. Protein product: CAISGRQTNTGELFF.

This clonotype was found many times. V usage is TRBV4-1 and J usage is TRBJ2-3, with unresolved D. Germline CDR1 and CDR2: MGHRA and YSYEKL. V was trimmed by 4 bases and J by 2 bases, leaving 13 bases between them. The CDR3 has 15 residues. The CDR3 loop is CASSPEWQTTDTQYF. The CDR3 DNA follows: TGCGCCAGCAGCCCCGAATGGCAGACCACAGATACGCAGTATTTT.

The chain couples TRBV27 to TRBJ2-7; the D call may be TRBD1 or TRBD2 (6 bases each). The CDR3 spans 13 residues. Germline V lookup: CDR1 MNHEY, CDR2 SMNVEV (reference sequence). Trimming removed 10 bases from V and 2 bases from J, with 15 bases in between. CDR3 bases: TGTGCCACCGGATGGGGGGCCCCCTACGAGCAGTACTTC. It yields the protein CATGWGAPYEQYF.

V gene TRBV3-1 combines with J gene TRBJ2-3; no reliable D call. Trimming took off 0 bases at V and 2 bases at J, with 9 bases between the two ends. The CDR3 has 15 residues. Germline-derived CDR1 and CDR2 are LGHDT and YNNKEL (reference sequence). CDR3 DNA: TGTGCCAGCAGCCAAGAACTCGGTATCACAGATACGCAGTATTTT. Encoded protein: CASSQELGITDTQYF.

The chain combines TRBV11-2 with TRBJ2-5; 8 positions agree with TRBD1. CDR1 and CDR2 (germline): SGHAT, FQNNGV. Trimming took 3 bases from V and 1 from J; bases not matched to a gene: 10. The CDR3 has 17 amino acids. The DNA for the CDR3 is TGTGCCAGCAGCTTGGGTTTGGGGACAGGTAGCCAAGAGACCCAGTACTTC. Residues: CASSLGLGTGSQETQYF.

This clonotype was seen a handful of times. The CDR3 region has the DNA TGTGCCAGCAGTAAGGGTCCCTCTTCTTATGGCTACACCTTC. Translated, it gives CASSKGPSSYGYTF. V and J are TRBV6-1 and TRBJ1-2, with D uncertain. Germline V gene lookup returns CDR1 MNHNS and CDR2 SASEGT. The CDR3 consists of 14 residues. The V and J ends lost 5 bases and 5 bases respectively, with 15 bases between them.

The table lists this clonotype with many counts. The chain links TRBV7-2 to TRBJ2-5, with D unclear. The germline CDR1 and CDR2 sequences are SGHTA and FQGNSA. The V and J ends lost 5 bases and 5 bases respectively, with 3 bases between them. The CDR3 consists of 10 residues. CDR3 sequence: CASSGETQYF. Written as DNA, the CDR3 is TGTGCCAGCAGCGGGGAGACCCAGTACTTC.

The chain has TRBV4-1 and TRBJ1-5; the D gene is possibly TRBD1 (5 bases). The V and J ends lost 0 bases and 11 bases respectively, with 20 bases between them. The CDR3 length is 16 residues. Germline V lookup: CDR1 MGHRA, CDR2 YSYEKL. CDR3 region: CASSQEGGGGITAQHF. CDR3 sequence (DNA): TGCGCCAGCAGCCAAGAGGGCGGGGGAGGGATCACAGCCCAGCATTTT.

This chain joins TRBV19 and TRBJ2-5, with 9 bases aligning to TRBD1. Germline V gene sequence: CDR1 LNHDA, CDR2 SQIVND (reference sequence). V was clipped by 1 base and J by 4 bases; unmatched bases: 7. The CDR3 runs 16 residues. The CDR3 region has the DNA TGTGCCAGTAGTATAGGCACAGGGGGCACTGGAGAGACCCAGTACTTC. It translates to CASSIGTGGTGETQYF.

This clonotype showed up just a few times. Since the CDR3 does not end with the conserved phenylalanine or tryptophan, this likely comes from a read error. Because the CDR3's place on the DNA is in doubt, the DNA is left out and the CDR3 is given as listed by TCRdb. The rearrangement links TRBV6-5 to TRBJ2-7; the DNA was not compared with TRBD2, the D call given in the table. CDR1 is MNHEY and CDR2 is SVGAGI in the germline V gene. The CDR3 is 10 residues long, ends included. The CDR3 here is CASSMDRRDG.

The chain employs TRBV28 and TRBJ2-7; 8 positions agree with TRBD1. J gave up 1 base and V 6 bases, and 8 bases lay outside the gene matches. From germline, CDR1 is MDHEN and CDR2 SYDVKM. The length of the CDR3 is 15 residues. The CDR3 region has the DNA TGTGCCAGCAGATTCCCCCAGGGGGCTTCCTACGAGCAGTACTTC. Translated: CASRFPQGASYEQYF.

The chain links TRBV24-1 to TRBJ2-1, with a weak D call TRBD1 (5 bases). Deletions cut 7 bases from V and 7 bases from J, with 13 bases between. The V gene's germline CDR1 is KGHDR and CDR2 SFDVKD. This CDR3 has 13 residues. DNA of the CDR3: TGTGCCACCAGACCTAGTGCAGGGAATGAGCAGTTCTTC. The encoded protein is CATRPSAGNEQFF.

This clonotype was seen repeatedly, ten times or more. The chain recombines TRBV7-2 with TRBJ1-1; 8 positions match TRBD1. This CDR3 comprises 14 residues. The V gene end was trimmed by 4 bases and the J gene end by 5 bases; junction bases not matched to a gene: 6. Germline-derived CDR1 and CDR2 are SGHTA and FQGNSA. The CDR3 nucleotides read TGTGCCAGCAGCTCGACTACAGGGGGAACTGAAGCTTTCTTT. Protein sequence: CASSSTTGGTEAFF.

Here the CDR3 reads CASSLGDRATDEQYF. The CDR3 bases are TGTGCCAGCAGCTTAGGGGACAGGGCAACCGACGAGCAGTACTTC. The rearrangement links TRBV5-6 to TRBJ2-7, with 9 nucleotides matching TRBD1. Germline trimming cut 2 bases from V and 5 bases from J; bases unmatched to any gene: 8. Looked up from germline, CDR1 is SGHDT and CDR2 is YYEEEE. The CDR3 is 15 residues long.

This chain uses TRBV7-9 with TRBJ1-2; 8 nucleotides line up with TRBD1. Germline V gene lookup returns CDR1 SEHNR and CDR2 FQNEAQ (reference sequence). The length of the CDR3 is 16 residues. The V segment lost 5 bases and the J segment 1 base; nucleotides outside the gene matches: 9. The CDR3 region has the DNA TGTGCCAGCAGCCCGAGGGGACAGGTTTTTAACTATGGCTACACCTTC. This translates into CASSPRGQVFNYGYTF.